This T cell receptor (beta chain) stems from a study of molecular identifiers for immune sequencing clone quantification (dated by TCRdb to between 2017 and 2018). Study-level background: In a replicate experiment, RNA from around 18,000 or 91,000 naive CD8 T cells was split into five aliquots, four of which were sequenced. CD8 T cells were used in a methods study to benchmark molecular-identifier clustering-based TCR repertoire sequencing (MIDCIRS) and TCR RNA copy counting.

Deletion took 5 bases off V and 6 bases off J, with a span of 11 bases between the germline ends. According to the germline V gene, CDR1 reads SGHTA and CDR2 reads FQGNSA. From cysteine to phenylalanine, the CDR3 is 12 amino acids long. The DNA shown is the 36-base CDR3, in frame from base 1. This clonotype was seen at least ten times. The antigen it binds to is not known. Per-base qualities were not stored, and no clone one base away is much larger. Library generation was performed with PCR. Sequenced on a NextSeq 500. Bulk TCR libraries were made following a previously described method, with the TCR primers given in Table S5. Purification of total RNA was performed with the Qiagen AllPrep DNA/RNA kit. Before any analysis, reads coming from multiple sequencing runs of the same library were combined into one pool. As for the authors' bioinformatics: Only reads with exact TCR constant sequence were kept, trimmed to 150 nt, and grouped by their 12-nt molecular barcodes. Reads in each barcode group were sub-clustered using a 15% Levenshtein threshold, and a quality-weighted consensus sequence was built for each RNA molecule. Non-functional sequences were excluded, and lower-count sequences lying one edit away from another sequence were also excluded. Based on a fit of two negative binomial distributions, barcode sub-clusters having less than 20% of the maximum read count were discarded. The public reads were reanalyzed by TCRdb: fastp trimming at Q25, MiXCR alignment, in-frame beta chains only. Each entry is one CDR3 protein sequence, shown with its most common DNA and genes. For this entry, the V and J calls and clone size follow TCRdb and not the study's own pipeline. The sample data list tens of thousands of distinct CDR3 sequences, and nearly 25% of these were observed just once. Jointly, the top ten make up about 0.8% of the sample.

The study at large found these results: Highly expanded clone sizes could be underestimated because identical TCR molecules may share a barcode. A single cell's worth of spiked-in Jurkat TCR RNA was reported detectable even among about 1.1 million naive CD8 T cells. Spiked-in Jurkat TCR RNA (roughly 10 copies' worth), which is not part of the donor repertoire, was contained in the naive libraries. Roughly 2.8 recovered TCR RNA copies per cell were obtained by modeling, versus approximately 9 by digital PCR, implying a capture efficiency of about 30%. When barcode sub-clustering was omitted, TCR diversity was inflated by chimeric consensus sequences, with chimeras reaching as high as 47%. In CMV-specific effector cells, clones with more than 20 RNA copies accounted for over 97% of molecules, whereas in naive cells such clones accounted for under 1%.

Libraries of naive CD8 T cells were built from approximately 20,000 to 980,000 sorted cells, with 10%, 30% or 50% of the purified RNA used. On a BD FACSAria II, naive CD8 T cells were FACS-sorted as CD8+CD4-CCR7+CD45RA+ and collected into RLT Plus buffer. Nine to eleven TCR copies' worth of Jurkat RNA were spiked into roughly 19,000-1,000,000 naive CD8 T cell samples to test detection sensitivity. Enrichment of CD8 T cells was performed with RosetteSep CD8+ T Cell Enrichment Cocktail and Ficoll-Paque, after which ACK red cell lysis was carried out. The chain is made from TRBV7-2 and TRBJ2-7; the D gene cannot be resolved reliably. The TCR originated in a human donor in good health. Some libraries in this study had Jurkat cell RNA spiked in. Sequenced input: naive CD8+ T cells from blood, with Jurkat cell RNA spiked in. What the cell subset or site label conveys for this sample: FACS-sorted CD8+CD4-CCR7+CD45RA+ naive T cells. Here is the DNA: TGTGCCAGCAGCCCCTCCCCGGGCGAGCAGTACTTC. It translates as CASSPSPGEQYF.